The sequence of this T cell receptor (beta chain) was determined in a study of cytomegalovirus exposure and HLA in healthy donors. On this clone itself: Its antigen is unidentified.

Study-level points and caveats: Rarity held for most TCR sequences, but there were some public TCRs that occurred in many donors. Donors belonging to an Asian-associated ancestry cluster reportedly showed fewer N-insertions in productive TCRs than the roughly 680-donor mean, according to what a later analysis found.

With 1 base clipped from V and 1 base from J, the junction kept 4 bases outside the gene matches. CDR1 is MNHNS and CDR2 is SASEGT in the germline V gene. The CDR3 is made up of 16 amino acids. The study ran its PCR with 60 Vbeta and 13 Jbeta primers. TCRdb keeps only in-frame clones here, not all; method: immunoSEQ multiplex PCR. The table lists some 120,000 clones, over 65% of them singletons. This clonotype was sampled from a man aged 50-59 years in good health and CMV-seronegative. The sequenced sample consisted of PBMCs. The rearrangement uses TRBV6-1 and TRBJ1-5, with 7 positions matching TRBD1. CDR3 DNA sequence: TGTGCCAGCAGTGAAGTGAGGGGACAGAGCAATCAGCCCCAGCATTTT. Encoded protein: CASSEVRGQSNQPQHF.